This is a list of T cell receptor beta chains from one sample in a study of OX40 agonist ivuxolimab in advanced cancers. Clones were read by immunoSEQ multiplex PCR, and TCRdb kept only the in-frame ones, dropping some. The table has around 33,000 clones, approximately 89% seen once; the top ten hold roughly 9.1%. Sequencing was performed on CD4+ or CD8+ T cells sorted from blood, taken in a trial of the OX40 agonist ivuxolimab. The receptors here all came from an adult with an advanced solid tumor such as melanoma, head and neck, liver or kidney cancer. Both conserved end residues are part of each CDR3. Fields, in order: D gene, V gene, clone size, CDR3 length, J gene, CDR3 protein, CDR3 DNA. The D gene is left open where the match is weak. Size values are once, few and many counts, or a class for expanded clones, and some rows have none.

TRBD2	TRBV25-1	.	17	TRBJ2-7	CASSDPGTSGRAYEQYF	TGTGCCAGCAGTGACCCTGGGACTAGCGGGAGGGCCTACGAGCAGTACTTC
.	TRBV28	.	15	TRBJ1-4	CASSTGAGGGEKLFF	TGTGCCAGCAGTACCGGCGCAGGTGGTGGTGAAAAACTGTTTTTT
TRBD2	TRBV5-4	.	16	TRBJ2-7	CASSSPGTSGSYEQYF	TGTGCCAGCAGCTCCCCCGGGACTAGCGGCTCCTACGAGCAGTACTTC
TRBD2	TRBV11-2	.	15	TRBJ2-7	CASSLGPSGSGEQYF	TGTGCCAGCAGCTTAGGCCCTAGCGGGAGTGGCGAGCAGTACTTC
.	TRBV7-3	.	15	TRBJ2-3	CASSLSISSTDTQYF	TGTGCCAGCAGCTTATCGATTTCTAGCACAGATACGCAGTATTTT
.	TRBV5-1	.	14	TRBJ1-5	CASSADSSNQPQHF	TGCGCCAGCAGCGCCGACAGTAGCAATCAGCCCCAGCATTTT
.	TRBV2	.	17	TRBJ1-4	CASSEPFWAGGNEKLFF	TGTGCCAGCAGTGAACCCTTTTGGGCAGGTGGGAATGAAAAACTGTTTTTT
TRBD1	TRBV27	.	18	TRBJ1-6	CASSLRGAGGDYNSPLHF	TGTGCCAGCAGTTTAAGGGGAGCAGGGGGGGACTATAATTCACCCCTCCACTTT
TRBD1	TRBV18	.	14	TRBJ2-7	CASSPGQGAYEQYF	TGTGCCAGCTCACCGGGACAGGGGGCCTACGAGCAGTACTTC
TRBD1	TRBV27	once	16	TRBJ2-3	CASSSRQGAYTDTQYF	TGTGCCAGCAGTTCTAGACAGGGGGCCTACACAGATACGCAGTATTTT
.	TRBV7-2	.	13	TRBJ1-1	CASSWGLNTEAFF	TGTGCCAGCAGCTGGGGCCTGAACACTGAAGCTTTCTTT
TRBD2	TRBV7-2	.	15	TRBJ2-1	CASSPLAGANGEQFF	TGTGCCAGCAGCCCCCTAGCGGGAGCCAATGGGGAGCAGTTCTTC
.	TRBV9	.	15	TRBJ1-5	CASSPREGYNQPQHF	TGTGCCAGCAGTCCCCGGGAGGGCTACAATCAGCCCCAGCATTTT
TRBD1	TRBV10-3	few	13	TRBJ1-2	CATRDSRNYGYTF	TGTGCCACCCGGGACAGCCGTAACTATGGCTACACCTTC
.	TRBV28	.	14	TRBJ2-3	CASSLNRNTDTQYF	TGTGCCAGCAGTTTAAACAGGAACACAGATACGCAGTATTTT
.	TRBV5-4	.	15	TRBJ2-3	CASSLGWRDTDTQYF	TGTGCCAGCAGCTTGGGGTGGCGGGACACAGATACGCAGTATTTT
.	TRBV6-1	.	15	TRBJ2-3	CASSERVGLADTQYF	TGTGCCAGCAGTGAAAGGGTGGGACTTGCAGATACGCAGTATTTT
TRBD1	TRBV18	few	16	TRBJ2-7	CASSPPGTGVLYEQYF	TGTGCCAGCTCACCACCCGGGACAGGGGTCCTCTACGAGCAGTACTTC
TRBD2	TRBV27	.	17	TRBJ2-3	CASSLRGLAGGPDTQYF	TGTGCCAGCAGTTTAAGGGGACTAGCGGGAGGACCCGATACGCAGTATTTT
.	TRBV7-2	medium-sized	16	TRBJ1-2	CASSPNPQTGMGGYTF	TGTGCCAGCAGCCCTAACCCCCAAACAGGGATGGGTGGCTACACCTTC
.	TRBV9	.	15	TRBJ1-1	CASSGKGIMNTEAFF	TGTGCCAGCAGCGGTAAAGGCATCATGAACACTGAAGCTTTCTTT
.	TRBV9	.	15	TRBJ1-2	CASSVGGIRRGGYTF	TGTGCCAGCAGCGTAGGCGGTATAAGGAGGGGTGGCTACACCTTC
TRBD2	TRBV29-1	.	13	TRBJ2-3	CSVDLAGPDTQYF	TGCAGCGTTGACCTAGCGGGTCCAGATACGCAGTATTTT
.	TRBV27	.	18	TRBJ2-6	CASSRGTAGRGGANVLTF	TGTGCCAGCAGTCGCGGGACAGCTGGAAGGGGGGGGGCCAACGTCCTGACTTTC
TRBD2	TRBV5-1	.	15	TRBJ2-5	CASRKTSGIQETQYF	TGCGCCAGCAGGAAGACTAGCGGGATCCAAGAGACCCAGTACTTC
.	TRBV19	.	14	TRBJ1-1	CASRPRARDTEAFF	TGTGCCAGTAGACCGAGGGCGAGGGACACTGAAGCTTTCTTT
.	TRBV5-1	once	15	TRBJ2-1	CASSLAVGGNNEQFF	TGCGCCAGCAGCTTGGCAGTGGGGGGAAACAATGAGCAGTTCTTC
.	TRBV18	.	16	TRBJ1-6	CASSPPQGTGNSPLHF	TGTGCCAGCTCACCGCCCCAGGGGACGGGAAATTCACCCCTCCACTTT
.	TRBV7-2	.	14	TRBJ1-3	CASSLWGSGNTIYF	TGTGCCAGCAGCTTATGGGGTTCTGGAAACACCATATATTTT
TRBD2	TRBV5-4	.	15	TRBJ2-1	CASSLNGRAKNEQFF	TGTGCCAGCAGCTTGAACGGGAGGGCCAAGAATGAGCAGTTCTTC
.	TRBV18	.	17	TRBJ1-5	CASSPRAPDGPNQPQHF	TGTGCCAGCTCACCTCGGGCCCCGGACGGTCCGAATCAGCCCCAGCATTTT
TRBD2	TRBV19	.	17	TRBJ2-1	CASSMGLAASSYNEQFF	TGTGCCAGTAGTATGGGACTAGCGGCAAGCTCCTACAATGAGCAGTTCTTC
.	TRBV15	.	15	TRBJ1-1	CATSRDPTLGAEAFF	TGTGCCACCAGCAGAGATCCCACTTTAGGGGCTGAAGCTTTCTTT
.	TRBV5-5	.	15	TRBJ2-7	CASSLAWSGTYEQYF	TGTGCCAGCAGCTTGGCCTGGTCTGGAACCTACGAGCAGTACTTC
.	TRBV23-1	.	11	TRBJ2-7	CASSLTYEQYF	TGCGCCAGCAGCCTGACCTACGAGCAGTACTTC
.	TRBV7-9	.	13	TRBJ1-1	CASSPPGATEAFF	TGTGCCAGCAGCCCCCCGGGGGCGACTGAAGCTTTCTTT
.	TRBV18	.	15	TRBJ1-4	CASSLHRAQDEKLFF	TGTGCCAGCTCACTTCACAGGGCACAGGATGAAAAACTGTTTTTT
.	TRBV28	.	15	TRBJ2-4	CASSSGDKPKNIQYF	TGTGCCAGCAGTTCTGGGGACAAACCCAAAAACATTCAGTACTTC
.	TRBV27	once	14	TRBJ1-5	CASGTGSSHQPQHF	TGTGCCAGCGGAACCGGGAGCTCTCATCAGCCCCAGCATTTT
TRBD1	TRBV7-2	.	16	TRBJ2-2	CASSFGGQGLTGELFF	TGTGCCAGCAGCTTTGGGGGACAGGGTCTCACCGGGGAGCTGTTTTTT
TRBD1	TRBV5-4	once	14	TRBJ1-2	CASSLVTGGEGYTF	TGTGCCAGCAGCTTGGTGACAGGGGGGGAGGGCTACACCTTC
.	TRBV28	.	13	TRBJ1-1	CASMGGWDTEAFF	TGTGCCAGCATGGGAGGATGGGACACTGAAGCTTTCTTT
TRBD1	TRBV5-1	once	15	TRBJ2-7	CASSWKGTGVDEQYF	TGCGCCAGCAGCTGGAAGGGGACAGGGGTGGACGAGCAGTACTTC
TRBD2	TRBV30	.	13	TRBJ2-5	CAWSLAGSETQYF	TGTGCCTGGAGCTTAGCGGGATCAGAGACCCAGTACTTC
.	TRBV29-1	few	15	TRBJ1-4	CSVEGGAESNEKLFF	TGCAGCGTTGAAGGGGGAGCAGAGTCTAATGAAAAACTGTTTTTT
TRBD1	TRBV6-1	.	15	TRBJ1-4	CASSIGDRVNEKLFF	TGTGCCAGCAGTATCGGGGACAGGGTGAATGAAAAACTGTTTTTT
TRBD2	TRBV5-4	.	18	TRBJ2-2	CASSLRASGLPVGGELFF	TGTGCCAGCAGCTTGAGGGCTAGCGGGCTCCCCGTTGGCGGGGAGCTGTTTTTT
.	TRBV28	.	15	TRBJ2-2	CASTLVVPPTGELFF	TGTGCCAGCACCCTAGTGGTCCCTCCCACCGGGGAGCTGTTTTTT
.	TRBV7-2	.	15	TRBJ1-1	CASSLRARPNTEAFF	TGTGCCAGCAGCTTACGAGCCAGGCCAAACACTGAAGCTTTCTTT
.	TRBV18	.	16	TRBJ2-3	CASSPPGTSSTDTQYF	TGTGCCAGCTCACCACCAGGGACTTCTAGCACAGATACGCAGTATTTT
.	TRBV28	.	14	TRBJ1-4	CASSSALRNEKLFF	TGTGCCAGCAGTTCCGCCCTGAGGAATGAAAAACTGTTTTTT
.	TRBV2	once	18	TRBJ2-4	CASSLGRPYQGAKNIQYF	TGTGCCAGCAGTTTGGGGCGTCCCTATCAGGGGGCCAAAAACATTCAGTACTTC
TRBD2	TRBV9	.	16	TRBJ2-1	CASSVDGGGSYNEQFF	TGTGCCAGCAGCGTAGATGGGGGAGGGTCCTACAATGAGCAGTTCTTC
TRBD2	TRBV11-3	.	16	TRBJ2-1	CASSPMSAGGPEEQFF	TGTGCCAGCAGCCCAATGTCAGCGGGAGGCCCAGAAGAGCAGTTCTTC